These 20 T cell receptor beta chains were sequenced from one sample in a study of blood T cell repertoires in COVID-19. Some clones are missing from TCRdb's copy, which holds only in-frame ones; the method was immunoSEQ multiplex PCR. The sample includes 400,000 or so clones, 90% of them seen just once. Sequenced: PBMCs or T cells enriched from blood (not recorded which). Receptors were obtained from a man between 18 and 35 years old who had recovered from COVID-19.

The V call is TRBV20-1, the J call TRBJ2-7; a weak D match, TRBD2 (5 bases). Deletions cut 3 bases from V and 2 bases from J, with 5 bases between. The CDR3 totals 11 residues. Germline V gene data show CDR1 as DFQATT and CDR2 as SNEGSKA (reference sequence). CDR3 in amino acids: CSASGAYEQYF. For the CDR3, the DNA is TGCAGTGCTAGCGGGGCCTACGAGCAGTACTTC.

This chain joins TRBV28 and TRBJ2-7; 13 nucleotides align to TRBD2. Germline CDR1 MDHEN, CDR2 SYDVKM. The junction had 10 bases not matched to a gene; V was cut back by 7 bases and J by 4 bases. CDR3 length: 16 residues. The DNA of the CDR3 is TGTGCCAGCACACTCCGCAAGGGACTAGCGGGGTACGAGCAGTACTTC. Translation: CASTLRKGLAGYEQYF.

The CDR3 sequence is CASSRSRTDLTDTQYF. CDR3 sequence (DNA): TGCGCCAGCAGCCGGTCCAGGACTGACCTGACAGATACGCAGTATTTT. The chain employs TRBV4-1 and TRBJ2-3, with D tentatively TRBD2 (5 bases). The CDR3 has 16 amino acids. The germline V gene encodes CDR1 MGHRA and CDR2 YSYEKL. The V gene lost 4 bases and the J gene lost 3 bases, with 17 bases spanning the gap.

The J gene is TRBJ2-1, the V gene TRBV9, with D perhaps TRBD2 (6 bases). The CDR3 is 14 residues long. Germline CDR1 is SGDLS and CDR2 is YYNGEE. V gave up 0 bases and J gave up 5 bases, with 9 bases separating them. The chain's CDR3 is CASSVVGGDNEQFF. CDR3 bases: TGTGCCAGCAGCGTAGTCGGAGGGGACAATGAGCAGTTCTTC.

A word on this clone: In the same sample, other DNA sequences code for this CDR3. The chain recombines TRBV3-1 (or the pseudogene TRBV3-2) with TRBJ2-7; the D is unclear. Trimming stripped 4 bases from V and 2 bases from J, with 9 bases between. Germline CDR1 LGHDT, CDR2 YNNKEL (reference sequence). This CDR3 is 13 amino acids long. The DNA for the CDR3 is TGTGCCAGCAGCCCGACTGGCGCCTACGAGCAGTACTTC. Protein product: CASSPTGAYEQYF.

This chain connects TRBV9 to TRBJ2-7, with D tentatively TRBD2 (5 bases). With 4 bases removed from V and 3 bases from J, the gap between germline ends came to 11 bases. The CDR3 spans 13 residues. From germline, CDR1 is SGDLS and CDR2 YYNGEE. The CDR3 sequence: CASSPPGSYEQYF. For the CDR3, the DNA is TGTGCCAGCAGCCCCCCGGGAAGCTACGAGCAGTACTTC.

V gene TRBV24-1 combines with J gene TRBJ2-5; maybe TRBD1 (6 bases). Germline-derived CDR1 and CDR2 are KGHDR and SFDVKD. Trimming took off 0 bases at V and 5 bases at J, with 9 bases between the two ends. The CDR3 sequence is 14 residues long. The CDR3 DNA follows: TGTGCCACCAGTGATTTGAAGGGGGAGGAGACCCAGTACTTC. Translated: CATSDLKGEETQYF.

V gene TRBV19 combines with J gene TRBJ1-3; D gene uncertain. The CDR3 is 13 residues long. Trimming removed 1 base at V and 9 bases at J, with 10 bases between. Germline V gene lookup returns CDR1 LNHDA and CDR2 SQIVND (reference sequence). CDR3 nucleotide sequence: TGTGCCAGTAGTATAGGACCTACGGGCACCATATATTTT. The encoded protein is CASSIGPTGTIYF.

The rearrangement uses TRBV27 and TRBJ1-1, with TRBD1 as a possible D gene (6 bases). CDR1 and CDR2 from the germline V gene are MNHEY and SMNVEV (reference sequence). The germline V and J ends were trimmed by 8 bases and 4 bases, with 14 bases remaining between them. This CDR3 spans 13 amino acids. The CDR3 is CASRYTGITEAFF. The CDR3 DNA reads as TGTGCCAGCCGGTACACAGGGATCACTGAAGCTTTCTTT.

The chain recombines TRBV18 with TRBJ1-1, with a weak D call TRBD1 (5 bases). Trimming took 1 base from V and 8 from J, leaving 17 bases between them. In germline, CDR1 is KGHSH, CDR2 LQKENI. The CDR3 sequence is 15 residues long. The CDR3 sequence: CASSPRLRAGEEAFF. CDR3 nucleotides: TGTGCCAGCTCACCACGTTTGAGGGCGGGGGAGGAAGCTTTCTTT.

V gene TRBV12-3 or TRBV12-4 combines with J gene TRBJ1-5; D ambiguous. The CDR3 consists of 13 residues. With 6 bases removed from V and 5 bases from J, the gap between germline ends came to 11 bases. The CDR3 protein is CASSLIVDQPQHF. The CDR3 DNA reads TGTGCCAGCAGCCTCATAGTGGATCAGCCCCAGCATTTT.

The CDR3 bases are TGCGCCAGCAGCCAAGAGCGGGTACCTTACAATGAGCAGTTCTTC. It yields the protein CASSQERVPYNEQFF. J is TRBJ2-1 and V is TRBV4-1; D may be TRBD2 (5 bases). V shed 0 bases and J shed 4 bases, with 10 bases lying between them. This CDR3 has 15 residues. Germline V gives CDR1 MGHRA, CDR2 YSYEKL.

The J gene is TRBJ1-1, the V gene TRBV4-2; no clear D. Deletions cut 0 bases from V and 8 bases from J, with 7 bases between. The CDR3 is made up of 12 amino acids. Germline-derived CDR1 and CDR2 are LGHNA and YNFKEQ. The CDR3 sequence is CASSQDGGEAFF. CDR3 DNA sequence: TGTGCCAGCAGCCAAGATGGTGGCGAAGCTTTCTTT.

The chain links TRBV5-5 to TRBJ1-4, with 9 bases fitting TRBD1. Germline CDR1 and CDR2: SGHKS and YYEKEE (reference sequence). Trimming removed 5 bases from V and 8 bases from J; junction bases left unmatched: 4. The CDR3 covers 13 residues. This CDR3 reads CASSPGTGEKLFF. The CDR3 coding sequence is TGTGCCAGCAGTCCTGGGACAGGGGAAAAACTGTTTTTT.

In the case of this clone: Different DNA sequences within this sample yield the same CDR3. The chain has TRBV3-1 (or the pseudogene TRBV3-2) and TRBJ1-5; D not certain. The V end was cut by 1 base, the J end by 0 bases, with 4 bases between. The CDR3 covers 14 residues. The germline V gene has CDR1 LGHDT and CDR2 YNNKEL (reference sequence). This chain's CDR3 is CASSQASSNQPQHF. In DNA form, the CDR3 reads TGTGCCAGCAGCCAAGCTAGTAGCAATCAGCCCCAGCATTTT.

The chain couples TRBV27 to TRBJ1-1; D gene unclear. The V gene lost 5 bases and the J gene lost 1 base, with 8 bases spanning the gap. This CDR3 contains 13 residues. Germline assignment: CDR1 MNHEY and CDR2 SMNVEV (reference sequence). In DNA, the CDR3 is TGTGCCAGCAGTGCAGGCGCGAACACTGAAGCTTTCTTT. Translation: CASSAGANTEAFF.

CDR3 loop: CATQQGRSSYEQYF. DNA of the CDR3: TGTGCCACCCAACAGGGCCGGAGCTCCTACGAGCAGTACTTC. The chain combines TRBV19 with TRBJ2-7, with D tentatively TRBD1 (6 bases). The CDR3 totals 14 residues. CDR1 and CDR2 (germline): LNHDA, SQIVND (reference sequence). The V end lost 10 bases, the J end lost 0 bases, and 16 bases lay between the germline ends.

The chain is built from TRBV4-1 and TRBJ1-5; a possible D gene is TRBD1 (5 bases). The CDR3 covers 16 residues. Trimming took off 0 bases at V and 6 bases at J, with 15 bases between the two ends. CDR1 and CDR2 (germline): MGHRA, YSYEKL. CDR3 residues: CASSQDLWGRVQPQHF. The DNA of the CDR3 is TGCGCCAGCAGCCAAGATCTTTGGGGCAGGGTTCAGCCCCAGCATTTT.

V and J are TRBV5-1 and TRBJ2-3; perhaps TRBD2 as D (5 bases). The ends were cut back, 2 bases at V and 3 bases at J, with 16 bases in the middle. The length of the CDR3 is 16 residues. Germline CDR1 reads SGHRS; CDR2 reads YFSETQ. The CDR3 loop reads CASSLSLVGETDTQYF. As DNA, the CDR3 is TGCGCCAGCAGCTTATCTCTCGTTGGGGAGACAGATACGCAGTATTTT.

The chain joins TRBV19 to TRBJ2-5; D is undetermined. V was trimmed by 1 base and J by 2 bases, leaving 11 bases between them. This CDR3 has 15 residues. Germline lookup yields CDR1 LNHDA and CDR2 SQIVND (reference sequence). In DNA form, the CDR3 reads TGTGCCAGTAGTATAGTCGGGTCTCTGCAAGAGACCCAGTACTTC. This translates into CASSIVGSLQETQYF.